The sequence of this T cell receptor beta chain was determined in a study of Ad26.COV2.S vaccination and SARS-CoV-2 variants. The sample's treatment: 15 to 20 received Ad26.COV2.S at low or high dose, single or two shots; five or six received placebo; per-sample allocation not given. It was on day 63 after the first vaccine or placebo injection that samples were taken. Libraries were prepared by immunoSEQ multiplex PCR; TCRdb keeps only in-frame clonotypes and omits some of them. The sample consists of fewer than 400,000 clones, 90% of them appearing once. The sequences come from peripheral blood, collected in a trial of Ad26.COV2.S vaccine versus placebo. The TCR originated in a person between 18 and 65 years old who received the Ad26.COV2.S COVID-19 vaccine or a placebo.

Written as DNA, the CDR3 is TGTGCCAGCAGGTTTGGAAACAATGAGCAGTTCTTC. Translated, it gives CASRFGNNEQFF. The V call is TRBV5-6, the J call TRBJ2-1, with no clear D. Germline V gene sequence: CDR1 SGHDT, CDR2 YYEEEE. The CDR3 totals 12 residues. Trimming took 5 bases from V and 5 from J, leaving 8 bases between them.